This T cell receptor beta chain comes out of a study of T cells in localized non-small cell lung cancer. Notes on the study in general: Heterogeneity stays possible, as sequencing covered only one tumor region. Those with higher blood T cell density had longer overall survival. Paired adjacent lung recovered a median around 60 of the top 100 tumor clones. Peak T cell clonality was found in uninvolved adjacent lung, exceeding tumor.

With respect to this clone: Its antigen is still unknown.

Sequencing was performed with immunoSEQ multiplex PCR; in TCRdb, only in-frame clones are kept and a portion is missing. The sample carries over 25,000 clones, roughly 75% recorded once. V lost 0 bases, J lost 5 bases, and 7 bases lay in between. CDR3 length: 13 residues. Germline V gene lookup returns CDR1 SNHLY and CDR2 FYNNEI. The J gene is TRBJ2-5, the V gene TRBV2; D possibly uses TRBD1 or TRBD2 (5 bases each). The origin of this receptor is an older male donor with stage III squamous cell lung carcinoma. The input for sequencing was peripheral blood, taken before any cancer treatment. The CDR3 reads CASSEAWGETQYF. The CDR3 coding sequence is TGTGCCAGCAGTGAAGCATGGGGGGAGACCCAGTACTTC.